A single sample is the source of the 15 T cell receptor beta chains below, sequenced in a study of T cells in Graves' hyperthyroidism and ophthalmopathy. TCR beta CDR3 regions were amplified from RNA. Primed by the HTBI set, a first-round RT-PCR was run on the TCR CDR3. One entry per CDR3 protein, called by TCRdb with MiXCR from the multiplex PCR reads. The sample lists about 620,000 distinct CDR3 sequences, 15% to 20% occurring once. The sample taken for sequencing was blood. These TCRs come from a woman aged 25-40 years with Graves' hyperthyroidism.

CDR3 residues: CASSLGPTGAPDYNEQFF. CDR3 coding DNA: TGTGCCAGCAGCTTGGGCCCGACGGGAGCGCCCGACTACAATGAGCAGTTCTTC. This chain joins TRBV5-6 and TRBJ2-1; possibly TRBD2 for D (6 bases). Germline V gives CDR1 SGHDT, CDR2 YYEEEE. This CDR3 region has 18 residues. Trimming pared 0 bases from V and 3 bases from J, leaving 19 bases between.

Notes on this clonotype: The junction does not match germline at one end; this may be a read error. The J gene is TRBJ2-1, the V gene TRBV29-1; the match to TRBD2 covers 8 bases. The CDR3 covers 15 residues. Germline CDR1 reads SQVTM; CDR2 reads ANQGSEA. The CDR3 protein is CSSGLAASSYNEQLF. DNA for the CDR3: TGCAGCTCCGGACTAGCTGCGAGCTCCTACAATGAGCAGCTCTTC.

This chain uses TRBV25-1 with TRBJ2-5, with 7 bases aligning to TRBD2. Germline V gene sequence: CDR1 MGHDK, CDR2 SYGVNS. The CDR3 sequence is 13 residues long. The J segment lost 5 bases and the V segment lost 6 bases, leaving 6 bases of the junction unmatched. The CDR3 DNA reads TGTGCCAGCAGACGCCCCGGGGGGGAGACCCAGTACTTC. It translates to CASRRPGGETQYF.

This clonotype appeared a few times. The CDR3 loop is CASRPNFNSPLHF. DNA for the CDR3: TGCGCCAGTAGGCCGAATTTTAATTCACCCCTCCACTTT. V is TRBV4-1 and J is TRBJ1-6; D remains ambiguous. V was cut by 9 bases and J by 6 bases, with 12 bases left in between. This CDR3 region has 13 residues. Germline lookup yields CDR1 MGHRA and CDR2 YSYEKL.

The table lists this clonotype with many counts. The CDR3 DNA sequence: TGTGCCAGGCCGGGGACAGACCTAAATTCACCCCTCCACTTT. This sequence encodes CARPGTDLNSPLHF. V is TRBV2 and J is TRBJ1-6; 7 bases fit TRBD1. The germline V gene encodes CDR1 SNHLY and CDR2 FYNNEI. The CDR3 runs to 14 residues. V dropped 9 bases and J dropped 7; count of bases not matched to a gene: 9.

The chain is built from TRBV9 and TRBJ2-1; a weak D match, TRBD2 (6 bases). V shed 3 bases and J shed 5 bases, with 12 bases lying between them. CDR1 is SGDLS, CDR2 YYNGEE, per germline. This CDR3 is 14 amino acids long. Here the CDR3 reads CASSASGTDNEQFF. The CDR3 nucleotides read TGTGCCAGCAGCGCATCCGGGACTGACAATGAGCAGTTCTTC.

This clonotype occurred many times. J is TRBJ1-2 and V is TRBV6-1, with D possibly being TRBD1 (5 bases). Looked up from germline, CDR1 is MNHNS and CDR2 is SASEGT. This CDR3 has 14 residues. Trimming cost V 5 bases and J 8 bases, with 18 bases left between them. CDR3 sequence reads: CASSSEWGTGGYTF. CDR3 coding DNA: TGTGCCAGCAGTTCCGAGTGGGGGACGGGCGGCTACACCTTC.

This clonotype was seen many times. The chain is built from TRBV30 and TRBJ2-7; D gene ambiguous. CDR1 and CDR2 (germline): GTSNPN, SVGIG (reference sequence). The CDR3 is made up of 13 amino acids. V lost 0 bases to trimming and J lost 2 bases, with 8 bases between them. CDR3 DNA: TGTGCCTGGAGTGTTGGAGTGCCCTACGAGCAGTACTTC. This translates into CAWSVGVPYEQYF.

In this sample, this clonotype turned up a few times. The CDR3 DNA is TGTGCCAGTAACGAAAGGACAGCTAACTATGGCTACACCTTC. Translating it yields CASNERTANYGYTF. V is TRBV19 and J is TRBJ1-2, with a possible D match to TRBD1 (6 bases). Germline-derived CDR1 and CDR2 are LNHDA and SQIVND (reference sequence). The CDR3 loop spans 14 amino acids. The V gene lost 7 bases and the J gene lost 0 bases, with 12 bases spanning the gap.

The table lists this clonotype with a few counts. CDR3 sequence reads: CATSRLAGGPHNEQFF. The CDR3 DNA reads TGTGCCACCAGCAGATTAGCGGGAGGGCCCCACAATGAGCAGTTCTTC. This sequence joins TRBV15 and TRBJ2-1; 11 nucleotides line up with TRBD2. The CDR3 contains 16 residues. Germline CDR1 is LNHNV and CDR2 is YYDKDF (reference sequence). The V segment lost 2 bases and the J segment 5 bases; nucleotides outside the gene matches: 5.

In its sample, this clonotype was seen many times. The chain recombines TRBV6-1 with TRBJ1-1, with D unresolved. This CDR3 spans 11 amino acids. V lost 9 bases and J 8 bases, leaving 13 bases between the germline ends. Germline V gives CDR1 MNHNS, CDR2 SASEGT. This CDR3 is CASSDVGEAFF. The CDR3 nucleotides are TGTGCCAGTTCAGATGTCGGCGAAGCTTTCTTT.

This clonotype was recorded many times. The chain carries TRBV12-3 or TRBV12-4 and TRBJ1-2, with D possibly being TRBD1 (5 bases). Trimming left V 6 bases short and J 7 bases short, with 21 bases between. This CDR3 comprises 15 residues. The CDR3 region is CASSLFEGSGSGYTF. The CDR3 DNA sequence: TGTGCCAGCAGCCTCTTCGAGGGGTCTGGGTCTGGCTACACCTTC.

The table lists this clonotype with a few counts. This rearrangement joins TRBV12-3 or TRBV12-4 to TRBJ2-5; TRBD1 might be the D (5 bases). The CDR3 spans 12 residues. The V and J ends lost 4 bases and 5 bases respectively, with 8 bases between them. The CDR3: CASSWGTETQYF. The CDR3, as DNA: TGTGCCAGCAGTTGGGGCACGGAGACCCAGTACTTC.

This clonotype came up a few times. The V call is TRBV4-3, the J call TRBJ2-2; 14 nucleotides line up with TRBD2. V was pared by 0 bases and J by 4 bases, with 16 bases of the junction left unmatched. This CDR3 spans 22 amino acids. The V gene's germline CDR1 is LGHNA and CDR2 YSLEER. CDR3 amino acids: CASSQELLPGLAGDRSTGELFF. As DNA, the CDR3 is TGCGCCAGCAGCCAAGAGCTTCTTCCGGGACTAGCGGGAGACAGGAGCACCGGGGAGCTGTTTTTT.

V gene TRBV28 combines with J gene TRBJ1-2, with D hard to call. The CDR3 is 10 residues long. CDR1 and CDR2 (germline): MDHEN, SYDVKM. V gave up 10 bases and J gave up 6 bases, with 9 bases separating them. The CDR3 is CATTFNGYTF. In DNA form, the CDR3 reads TGTGCCACCACGTTTAATGGCTACACCTTC.